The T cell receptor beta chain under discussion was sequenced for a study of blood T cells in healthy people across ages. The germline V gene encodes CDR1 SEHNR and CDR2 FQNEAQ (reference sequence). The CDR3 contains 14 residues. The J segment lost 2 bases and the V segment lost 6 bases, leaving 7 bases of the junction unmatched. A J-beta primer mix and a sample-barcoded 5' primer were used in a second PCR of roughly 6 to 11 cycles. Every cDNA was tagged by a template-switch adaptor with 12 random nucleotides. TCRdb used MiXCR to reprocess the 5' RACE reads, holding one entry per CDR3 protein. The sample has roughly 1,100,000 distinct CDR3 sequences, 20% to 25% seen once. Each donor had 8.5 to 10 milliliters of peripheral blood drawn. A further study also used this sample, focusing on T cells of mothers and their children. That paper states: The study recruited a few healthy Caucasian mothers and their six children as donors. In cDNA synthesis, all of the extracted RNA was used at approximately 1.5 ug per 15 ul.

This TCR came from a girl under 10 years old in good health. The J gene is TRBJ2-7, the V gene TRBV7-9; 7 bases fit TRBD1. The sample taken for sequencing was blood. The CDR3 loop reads CASSYRDSPYEQYF. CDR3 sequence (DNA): TGTGCCAGCAGTTACCGGGACAGCCCCTACGAGCAGTACTTC.